The rows below give T cell receptor beta chains drawn from one sample of a study of immune cell composition in non-small cell lung cancer. Sequencing was performed with immunoSEQ multiplex PCR; in TCRdb, only in-frame clones are kept and a portion is missing. The table lists approximately 3,000 clones, over 65% of them singletons. The sequenced sample was lung tumor tissue. The receptors originated from a human donor with non-small cell lung cancer. CDR3s include the opening cysteine and the closing phenylalanine or tryptophan. A D gene is named only where the DNA matches it firmly. Not every row has a clone size; where given, it reads once, few, many or a size class.

d_gene: TRBD2
abundance: -
v_gene: TRBV5-1
j_gene: TRBJ2-3
CDR3aa: CASSLGTRGTDTQYF
CDR3nt: TGCGCCAGCAGCTTGGGGACTAGGGGCACAGATACGCAGTATTTT

d_gene: -
abundance: few
v_gene: TRBV7-8
j_gene: TRBJ1-5
CDR3aa: CASSLEEGLGNQPQHF
CDR3nt: TGTGCCAGCAGCTTAGAGGAGGGATTGGGCAATCAGCCCCAGCATTTT

d_gene: -
abundance: -
v_gene: TRBV7-9
j_gene: TRBJ1-1
CDR3aa: CASSLESGLNTEAFF
CDR3nt: TGTGCCAGCAGCTTAGAGTCAGGGCTGAACACTGAAGCTTTCTTT

d_gene: -
abundance: -
v_gene: TRBV4-1
j_gene: TRBJ1-6
CDR3aa: CASSQVDSNNSPLHF
CDR3nt: TGCGCCAGCAGCCAGGTGGACAGTAATAATTCACCCCTCCACTTT

d_gene: TRBD1
abundance: -
v_gene: TRBV5-1
j_gene: TRBJ2-3
CDR3aa: CASSLELQGVGTDTQYF
CDR3nt: TGCGCCAGCAGCTTGGAATTACAGGGGGTTGGTACAGATACGCAGTATTTT

d_gene: -
abundance: -
v_gene: TRBV5-1
j_gene: TRBJ2-5
CDR3aa: CASSLVGSRETQYF
CDR3nt: TGCGCCAGCAGCTTGGTGGGCAGTAGAGAGACCCAGTACTTC

d_gene: -
abundance: once
v_gene: TRBV2
j_gene: TRBJ1-1
CDR3aa: CASRGQLNTEAFF
CDR3nt: TGTGCCAGCCGTGGACAGTTGAACACTGAAGCTTTCTTT

d_gene: -
abundance: -
v_gene: TRBV5-1
j_gene: TRBJ2-3
CDR3aa: CASGGSAVPSTDTQYF
CDR3nt: TGCGCCAGCGGGGGGAGTGCAGTACCTAGCACAGATACGCAGTATTTT

d_gene: TRBD1
abundance: -
v_gene: TRBV9
j_gene: TRBJ1-2
CDR3aa: CASSGGQGYYGYTF
CDR3nt: TGTGCCAGCAGCGGAGGACAGGGCTACTATGGCTACACCTTC

d_gene: TRBD1
abundance: -
v_gene: TRBV7-9
j_gene: TRBJ1-1
CDR3aa: CASSIGGQVAEAFF
CDR3nt: TGTGCCAGCAGCATTGGGGGACAGGTCGCTGAAGCTTTCTTT

d_gene: -
abundance: -
v_gene: TRBV5-1
j_gene: TRBJ2-1
CDR3aa: CASSIGQSYNEQFF
CDR3nt: TGCGCCAGCAGCATTGGACAGAGCTACAATGAGCAGTTCTTC

d_gene: TRBD1
abundance: -
v_gene: TRBV5-5
j_gene: TRBJ1-1
CDR3aa: CASSLAGQWATEAFF
CDR3nt: TGTGCCAGCAGCTTGGCGGGACAGTGGGCCACTGAAGCTTTCTTT

d_gene: TRBD1
abundance: -
v_gene: TRBV5-1
j_gene: TRBJ1-3
CDR3aa: CASSLVGTAGNTIYF
CDR3nt: TGCGCCAGCAGCTTGGTGGGGACAGCTGGAAACACCATATATTTT

d_gene: -
abundance: once
v_gene: TRBV10-3
j_gene: TRBJ1-2
CDR3aa: CAISESTEGGYGYTF
CDR3nt: TGTGCCATCAGTGAGTCGACTGAGGGTGGGTATGGCTACACCTTC

d_gene: -
abundance: -
v_gene: TRBV29-1
j_gene: TRBJ1-1
CDR3aa: CSVAAGWAMNTEAFF
CDR3nt: TGCAGCGTTGCGGCAGGGTGGGCTATGAACACTGAAGCTTTCTTT

d_gene: TRBD2
abundance: -
v_gene: TRBV28
j_gene: TRBJ2-3
CDR3aa: CASSPGGGGGGHRDTQYF
CDR3nt: TGTGCCAGCAGCCCGGGCGGCGGGGGGGGAGGACACAGGGATACGCAGTATTTT

d_gene: -
abundance: few
v_gene: TRBV15
j_gene: TRBJ1-2
CDR3aa: CATSRDLGVGYTF
CDR3nt: TGTGCCACCAGCAGAGATCTCGGGGTCGGCTACACCTTC

d_gene: TRBD1
abundance: -
v_gene: TRBV19
j_gene: TRBJ2-7
CDR3aa: CASHGSTGQGAYEQYF
CDR3nt: TGTGCCAGCCATGGGTCCACGGGACAGGGTGCGTACGAGCAGTACTTC

d_gene: TRBD2
abundance: -
v_gene: TRBV5-6
j_gene: TRBJ2-7
CDR3aa: CASSPGLAGVYEQYF
CDR3nt: TGTGCCAGCAGCCCGGGACTAGCGGGGGTCTACGAGCAGTACTTC

d_gene: TRBD2
abundance: -
v_gene: TRBV5-1
j_gene: TRBJ2-2
CDR3aa: CASSWGGGDTGELFF
CDR3nt: TGCGCCAGCAGCTGGGGCGGGGGAGACACCGGGGAGCTGTTTTTT

d_gene: TRBD1
abundance: -
v_gene: TRBV5-1
j_gene: TRBJ2-2
CDR3aa: CASSLEFRGRWGELFF
CDR3nt: TGCGCCAGCAGCTTGGAATTCAGGGGGCGCTGGGGGGAGCTGTTTTTT

d_gene: TRBD1
abundance: -
v_gene: TRBV4-2
j_gene: TRBJ1-4
CDR3aa: CASSQDKGGVEKLFF
CDR3nt: TGTGCCAGCAGCCAAGATAAAGGGGGCGTTGAAAAACTGTTTTTT

d_gene: -
abundance: -
v_gene: TRBV4-1
j_gene: TRBJ2-7
CDR3aa: CASSERRAYEQYF
CDR3nt: TGCGCCAGCAGCGAAAGGAGGGCCTACGAGCAGTACTTC

d_gene: TRBD2
abundance: -
v_gene: TRBV4-1
j_gene: TRBJ2-7
CDR3aa: CASSQGVWPSGGAHEQYF
CDR3nt: TGCGCCAGCAGTCAAGGGGTTTGGCCTAGCGGGGGTGCTCACGAGCAGTACTTC

d_gene: -
abundance: -
v_gene: TRBV29-1
j_gene: TRBJ2-1
CDR3aa: CSVEVWAVGQFF
CDR3nt: TGCAGCGTTGAAGTATGGGCAGTTGGGCAGTTCTTC

d_gene: TRBD1
abundance: -
v_gene: TRBV2
j_gene: TRBJ2-5
CDR3aa: CAGQGAEETQYF
CDR3nt: TGTGCCGGACAGGGGGCTGAGGAGACCCAGTACTTC

d_gene: -
abundance: -
v_gene: TRBV9
j_gene: TRBJ1-1
CDR3aa: CASSGWGDTEAFF
CDR3nt: TGTGCCAGCAGCGGGTGGGGGGACACTGAAGCTTTCTTT

d_gene: TRBD1
abundance: -
v_gene: TRBV4-1
j_gene: TRBJ1-6
CDR3aa: CASSPYQGGRSNSPLHF
CDR3nt: TGCGCCAGCAGCCCTTATCAGGGGGGACGGTCAAATTCACCCCTCCACTTT

d_gene: -
abundance: -
v_gene: TRBV10-1
j_gene: TRBJ1-1
CDR3aa: CASRANGIDTEAFF
CDR3nt: TGCGCCAGCAGGGCGAACGGGATTGATACTGAAGCTTTCTTT

d_gene: TRBD2
abundance: once
v_gene: TRBV7-9
j_gene: TRBJ2-3
CDR3aa: CASSPYWTSGKSTDTQYF
CDR3nt: TGTGCCAGCAGCCCTTACTGGACTAGCGGGAAAAGCACAGATACGCAGTATTTT

d_gene: -
abundance: -
v_gene: TRBV30
j_gene: TRBJ1-6
CDR3aa: CAWRTLLTASSYNSPLHF
CDR3nt: TGTGCCTGGAGGACTCTCTTGACAGCGAGCTCCTATAATTCACCCCTCCACTTT

d_gene: -
abundance: -
v_gene: TRBV7-2
j_gene: TRBJ1-4
CDR3aa: CASSPQGEKLFF
CDR3nt: TGTGCCAGCAGCCCCCAGGGTGAAAAACTGTTTTTT

d_gene: -
abundance: once
v_gene: TRBV15
j_gene: TRBJ1-6
CDR3aa: CATKDPGTGNSPLHF
CDR3nt: TGTGCCACCAAGGACCCCGGAACAGGGAATTCACCCCTCCACTTT

d_gene: TRBD1
abundance: -
v_gene: TRBV11-3
j_gene: TRBJ1-1
CDR3aa: CASSLGQGENTEAFF
CDR3nt: TGTGCCAGCAGCTTAGGACAGGGTGAAAACACTGAAGCTTTCTTT

d_gene: TRBD1
abundance: -
v_gene: TRBV7-9
j_gene: TRBJ2-3
CDR3aa: CASSPFDRGLPDTQYF
CDR3nt: TGTGCCAGCAGCCCTTTCGACAGGGGGCTGCCAGATACGCAGTATTTT

d_gene: TRBD2
abundance: -
v_gene: TRBV5-1
j_gene: TRBJ2-7
CDR3aa: CASSPGGGSNSYEQYF
CDR3nt: TGCGCCAGCAGCCCGGGGGGGGGCTCAAACAGTTACGAGCAGTACTTC

d_gene: TRBD2
abundance: once
v_gene: TRBV6-6
j_gene: TRBJ2-7
CDR3aa: CASLGGSSYEQYF
CDR3nt: TGTGCCAGCTTGGGCGGGAGCTCCTACGAGCAGTACTTC

d_gene: -
abundance: once
v_gene: TRBV7-9
j_gene: TRBJ1-2
CDR3aa: CASSLASIRNYGYTF
CDR3nt: TGTGCCAGCAGCTTAGCCTCCATCAGGAACTATGGCTACACCTTC

d_gene: -
abundance: few
v_gene: TRBV4-1
j_gene: TRBJ1-2
CDR3aa: CASSGQGYGYTF
CDR3nt: TGCGCCAGCAGCGGCCAGGGATATGGCTACACCTTC